The sequence of this T cell receptor beta chain was determined in a study of blood T cells in healthy people across ages (dated by TCRdb to between 2015 and 2016). Concerning the study at large: In model experiments, template switching captured about one uniquely barcoded TCR beta cDNA molecule for every two T cells. To track age-related changes in TCR beta repertoire diversity, the study relied on deep sequencing normalized with unique cDNA molecular identifiers. The donors were divided into four age groups: young (average around 15 years), middle-aged (roughly 42), aged (approximately 62) and long-lived (roughly 82). For two donors (one aged 18 to 29 and one aged 80 or older), the study analyzed two additional independent replicas of 1 million unique cDNA reads from the same blood draw.

General study outcomes and caveats: Observed TCR beta diversity correlated strongly with the percentage of naive T cells measured by flow cytometry. As age increased, observed TCR beta diversity per million T cells dropped in a roughly linear way, and a significant reduction was already evident by age roughly 36. Since profiling was done on bulk unsorted PBMCs, naive and antigen-experienced compartments could not be conclusively compared. Because donor CMV infection status was unknown, age-related changes in expanded clonotypes were potentially confounded. Estimates of total diversity from one million sequenced T cells were regarded as lower bounds and underestimates. Compared with the aged group, more naive CD4+ T cells, fewer expanded clones and increased TCR diversity were shown by the long-lived group, suggesting age selection.

CDR1 and CDR2, looked up from the germline V gene, are SGHRS and YFSETQ. A distance of 14 bases separates the germline ends of V and J, which lose 1 base and 3 bases respectively. The CDR3 covers 15 residues, taking in both the cysteine and the phenylalanine. The retained sequence is limited to the CDR3, 45 bases, with the frame set at the first base. The library relied on 5' RACE. The run used an Illumina HiSeq 2500. A second roughly 6 to 12 cycle PCR used a sample-barcoded 5' primer and a J-beta primer mix. Each TCR beta cDNA molecule received a unique molecular identifier from a template-switch 5' adaptor carrying 12 random nucleotides. Each sample yielded at least 2.5 million CDR3-containing paired-end reads. First-strand cDNA synthesis was performed from all RNA using the Mint cDNA synthesis kit, with priming by a TRBC-specific oligonucleotide. All cDNA was treated with uracil-DNA glycosylase and then went through a first 18-cycle PCR with the universal primers M1SS and BC2_uni_R. Processing in the source paper ran as follows. Each sample was normalized by randomly selecting 1 million high-quality reads, each carrying a distinct molecular identifier. Instead of being binned into consensus sequences, reads that shared molecular identifiers were thrown out. MiTCR, with a Q25 quality threshold and the strictest error-elimination algorithm, was used for CDR3 identification, clonotype clustering and error correction. A nonparametric unseen species model with Euler transformation was used to estimate lower-bound total TCR beta diversity. Clones were called with MiXCR by TCRdb after fastp trimmed the public reads at Q25, and only in-frame beta chains were retained. When rows share a CDR3 protein, they turn into one entry using the most common DNA and genes. TCRdb's processing, not the study's, gives the V and J calls here. The sample table contains around 780,000 distinct CDR3 sequences; only one count was recorded for around 24% of them. The top ten clonotypes cover approximately 2.9% of the sample.

This clonotype was observed a handful of times. Its antigen is not yet known. No base-level quality is on record; no much larger clone is a single base apart. The approximately 39 donors, aged about 6 to 100 years, were systemically healthy Caucasian individuals from Russia. About 9.6 milliliters of peripheral blood were collected from each donor into EDTA-treated Vacutainer tubes. Ficoll-Paque density-gradient centrifugation was used to isolate PBMCs, with at least 7 million obtained per sample. Total RNA was extracted from PBMCs with Trizol reagent, with at least 5 micrograms obtained per sample. For every donor, flow cytometry on a PBMC aliquot measured the percentage of naive CD45RAhigh/CD27high T cells. The data also belong to a second study, concerning T cells of mothers and their children. As that second paper reports: The donors were nine systemically healthy Caucasian individuals, made up of three mothers and their six children. cDNA synthesis used all of the extracted RNA, with around 1.5 ug of RNA in each 15 ul reaction. In the second PCR, sample barcodes and 2-4 random nucleotides were introduced via the M1S primer. Each mother yielded over 8 million TCR beta CDR3 reads and each child roughly 3.1 million reads. Thymic selection shapes the output of TCR recombination in a similar way in related and unrelated pairs, and inherited differences have a minor effect. Normalized repertoire overlap was always slightly but never significantly higher in related than unrelated mother-child pairs. No persistent microchimeric T cell clones were found, with a detection sensitivity of roughly 100 clones per million clonotypes. Deep NGS was used in the study to compare the TCR beta repertoires of mothers and children and to look for features that separate related mother-child pairs from unrelated individuals. Mothers averaged about 40 +/- 4 years of age and children averaged 11 +/- 4 years. After adapters were ligated using NEBNext reagents, the libraries underwent 100+100 nt paired-end sequencing on an Illumina HiSeq 2000. To prevent cross-contamination, the mother and child libraries were prepared one month apart and sequenced in separate runs. Each donor had between roughly 450,000 and 2,100,000 distinct TCR beta clonotypes identified. Naive TCR beta clonotypes were estimated from low-frequency clonotypes matched to each donor's FACS-determined naive share, without sorting.

The source is a boy aged 5-17 years in good health. Rearrangement joined TRBV5-1 to TRBJ2-7; TRBD1 is a weak D gene call, 5 bases matching. The sample taken for sequencing was blood. The CDR3 amino acid sequence is: CASSLSVQGVYEQYF. The DNA sequence is given as TGCGCCAGCAGCTTGTCAGTGCAGGGCGTCTACGAGCAGTACTTC.